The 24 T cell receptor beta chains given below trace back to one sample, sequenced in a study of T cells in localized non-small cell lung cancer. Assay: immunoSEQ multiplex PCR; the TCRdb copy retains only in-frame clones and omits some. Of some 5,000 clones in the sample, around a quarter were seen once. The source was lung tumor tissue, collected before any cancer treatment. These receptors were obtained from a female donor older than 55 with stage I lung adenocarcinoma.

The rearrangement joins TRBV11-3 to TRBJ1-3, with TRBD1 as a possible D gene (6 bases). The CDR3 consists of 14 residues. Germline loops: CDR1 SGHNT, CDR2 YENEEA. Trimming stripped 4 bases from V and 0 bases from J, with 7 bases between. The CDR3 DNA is TGTGCCAGCAGCTCCAGGGGCTCTGGAAACACCATATATTTT. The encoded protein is CASSSRGSGNTIYF.

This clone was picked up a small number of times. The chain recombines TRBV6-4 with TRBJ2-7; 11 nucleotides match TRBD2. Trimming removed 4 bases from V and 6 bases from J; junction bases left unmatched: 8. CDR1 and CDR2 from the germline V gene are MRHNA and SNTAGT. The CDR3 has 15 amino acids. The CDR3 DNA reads TGTGCCAGCAGTGTATCGACTAGCGGGGAATCCGAGCAGTACTTC. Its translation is CASSVSTSGESEQYF.

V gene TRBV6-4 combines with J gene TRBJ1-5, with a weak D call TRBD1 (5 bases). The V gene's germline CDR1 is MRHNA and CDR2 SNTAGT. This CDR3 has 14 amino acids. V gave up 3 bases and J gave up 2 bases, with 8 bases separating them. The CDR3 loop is CASSEIGGNQPQHF. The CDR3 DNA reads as TGTGCCAGCAGTGAAATAGGGGGCAATCAGCCCCAGCATTTT.

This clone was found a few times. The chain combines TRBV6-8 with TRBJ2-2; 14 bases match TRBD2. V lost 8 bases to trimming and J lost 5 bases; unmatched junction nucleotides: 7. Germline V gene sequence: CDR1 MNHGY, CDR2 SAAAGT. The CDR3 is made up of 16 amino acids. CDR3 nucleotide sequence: TGTGCCAGCCGGGGACTAGCGGGAGTACGGACCGGGGAGCTGTTTTTT. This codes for CASRGLAGVRTGELFF.

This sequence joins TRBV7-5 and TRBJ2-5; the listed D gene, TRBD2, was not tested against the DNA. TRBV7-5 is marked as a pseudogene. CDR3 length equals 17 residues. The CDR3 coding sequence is TGTGCCAGCAGCCCCGGGGGAGGTCAAAAAGGTGGAAAGACCCAGTACTTC. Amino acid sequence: CASSPGGGQKGGKTQYF.

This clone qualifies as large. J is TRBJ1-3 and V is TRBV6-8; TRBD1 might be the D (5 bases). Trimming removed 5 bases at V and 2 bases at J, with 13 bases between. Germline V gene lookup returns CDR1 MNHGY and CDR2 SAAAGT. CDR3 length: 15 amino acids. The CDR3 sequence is CASSVLGLTGNTIYF. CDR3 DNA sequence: TGTGCCAGCAGTGTTTTGGGGCTTACTGGAAACACCATATATTTT.

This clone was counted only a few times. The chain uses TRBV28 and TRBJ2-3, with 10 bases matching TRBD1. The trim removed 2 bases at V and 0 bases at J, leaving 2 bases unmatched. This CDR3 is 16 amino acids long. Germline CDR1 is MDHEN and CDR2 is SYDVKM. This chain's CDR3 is CASSLRQGASTDTQYF. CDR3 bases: TGTGCCAGCAGTTTACGACAGGGGGCTAGCACAGATACGCAGTATTTT.

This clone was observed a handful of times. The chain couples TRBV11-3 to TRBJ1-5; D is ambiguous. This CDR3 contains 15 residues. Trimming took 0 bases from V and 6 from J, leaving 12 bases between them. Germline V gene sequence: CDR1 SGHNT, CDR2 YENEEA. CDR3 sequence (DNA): TGTGCCAGCAGCTTAGACGGGGAGCCGGGTCAGCCCCAGCATTTT. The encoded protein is CASSLDGEPGQPQHF.

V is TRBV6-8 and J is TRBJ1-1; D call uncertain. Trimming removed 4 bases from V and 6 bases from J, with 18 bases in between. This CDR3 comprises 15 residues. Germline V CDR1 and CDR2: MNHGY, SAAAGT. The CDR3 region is CASSSSPTGPSEAFF. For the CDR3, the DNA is TGTGCCAGCAGTTCCTCACCGACGGGCCCGTCTGAAGCTTTCTTT.

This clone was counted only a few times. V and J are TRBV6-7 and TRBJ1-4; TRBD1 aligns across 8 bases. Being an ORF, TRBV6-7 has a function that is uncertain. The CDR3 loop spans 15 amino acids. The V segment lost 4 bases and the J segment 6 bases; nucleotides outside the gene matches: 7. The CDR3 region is CASSSDRGGDEKLFF. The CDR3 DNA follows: TGTGCCAGCAGTTCTGACAGGGGAGGAGATGAAAAACTGTTTTTT.

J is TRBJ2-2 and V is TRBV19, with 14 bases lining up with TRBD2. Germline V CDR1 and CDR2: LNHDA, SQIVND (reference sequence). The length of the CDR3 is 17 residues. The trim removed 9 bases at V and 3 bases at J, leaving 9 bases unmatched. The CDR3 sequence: CASRSPGLAGDTGELFF. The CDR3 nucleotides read TGTGCCAGCCGTTCTCCGGGACTAGCGGGGGACACCGGGGAGCTGTTTTTT.

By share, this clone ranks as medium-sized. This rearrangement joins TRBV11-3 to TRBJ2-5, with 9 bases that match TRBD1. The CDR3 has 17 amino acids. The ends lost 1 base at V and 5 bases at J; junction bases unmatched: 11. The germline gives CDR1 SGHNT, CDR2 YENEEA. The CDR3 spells CASSLGATTGGFETQYF. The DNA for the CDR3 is TGTGCCAGCAGCTTAGGGGCTACGACAGGGGGTTTTGAGACCCAGTACTTC.

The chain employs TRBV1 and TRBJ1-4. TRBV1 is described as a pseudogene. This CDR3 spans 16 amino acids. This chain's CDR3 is CASSQDPGSRGEKLFF. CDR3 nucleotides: TGCGCCAGCAGCCAAGATCCTGGGAGCAGAGGCGAAAAACTGTTTTTT.

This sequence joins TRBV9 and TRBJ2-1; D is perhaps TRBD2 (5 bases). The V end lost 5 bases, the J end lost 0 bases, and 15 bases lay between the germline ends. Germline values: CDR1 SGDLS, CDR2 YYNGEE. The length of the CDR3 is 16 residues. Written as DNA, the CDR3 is TGTGCCAGCAGTTTAGCGACCACAAGCTCCTACAATGAGCAGTTCTTC. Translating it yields CASSLATTSSYNEQFF.

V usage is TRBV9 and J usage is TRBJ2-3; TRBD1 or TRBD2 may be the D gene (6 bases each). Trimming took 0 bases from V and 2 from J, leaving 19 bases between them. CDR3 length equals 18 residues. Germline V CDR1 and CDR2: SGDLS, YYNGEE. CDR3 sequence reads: CASSVEGRTGAYTDTQYF. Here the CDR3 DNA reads TGTGCCAGCAGCGTAGAGGGGCGTACGGGGGCTTACACAGATACGCAGTATTTT.

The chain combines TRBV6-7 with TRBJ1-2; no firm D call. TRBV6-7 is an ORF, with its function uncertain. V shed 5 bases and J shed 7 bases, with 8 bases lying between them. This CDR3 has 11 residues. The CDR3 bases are TGTGCCAGCAGTGCGGGAATTGGCTACACCTTC. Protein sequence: CASSAGIGYTF.

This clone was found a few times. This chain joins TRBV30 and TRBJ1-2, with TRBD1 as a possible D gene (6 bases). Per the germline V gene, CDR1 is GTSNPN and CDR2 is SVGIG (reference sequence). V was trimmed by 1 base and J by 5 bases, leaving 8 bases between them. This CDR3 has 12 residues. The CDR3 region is CAWSGDKYGYTF. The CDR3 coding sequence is TGTGCCTGGAGTGGGGACAAATATGGCTACACCTTC.

For the CDR3, the DNA is TGTGCCAGCAGCAACAGTGACTATGGCTACACCTTC. Protein product: CASSNSDYGYTF. The chain is built from TRBV6-8 and TRBJ1-2; no reliable D call. This CDR3 is built from 12 residues. Trimming removed 6 bases at V and 3 bases at J, with 8 bases between. Per the germline V gene, CDR1 is MNHGY and CDR2 is SAAAGT.

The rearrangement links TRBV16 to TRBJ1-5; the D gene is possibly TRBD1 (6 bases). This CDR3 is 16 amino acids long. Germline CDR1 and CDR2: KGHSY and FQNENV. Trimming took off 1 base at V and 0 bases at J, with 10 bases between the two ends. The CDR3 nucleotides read TGTGCCAGCAGCCAATTTTACAGGGATAGCAATCAGCCCCAGCATTTT. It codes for CASSQFYRDSNQPQHF.

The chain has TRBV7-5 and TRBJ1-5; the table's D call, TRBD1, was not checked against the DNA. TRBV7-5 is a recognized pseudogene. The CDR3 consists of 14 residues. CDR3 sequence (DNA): TGTGCCAGCAGCTTATGGCAAATCAATCAGCCCCAGCATTTT. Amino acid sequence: CASSLWQINQPQHF.

In DNA, the CDR3 is TGTGCCAGCAAGGCGGGATTTAGCCCCACAGATACGCAGTATTTT. It is translated as CASKAGFSPTDTQYF. The gene calls are TRBV27 and TRBJ2-3; D is possibly TRBD2 (6 bases). The CDR3 runs 15 residues. Germline V gene data show CDR1 as MNHEY and CDR2 as SMNVEV (reference sequence). With 7 bases removed from V and 2 bases from J, the gap between germline ends came to 16 bases.

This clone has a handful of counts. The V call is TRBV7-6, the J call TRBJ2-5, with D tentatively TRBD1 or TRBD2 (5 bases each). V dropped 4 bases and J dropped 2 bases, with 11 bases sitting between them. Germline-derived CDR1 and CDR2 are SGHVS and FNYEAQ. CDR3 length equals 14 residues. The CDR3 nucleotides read TGTGCCAGCAGCTCCGGGGCTTATCAAGAGACCCAGTACTTC. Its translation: CASSSGAYQETQYF.

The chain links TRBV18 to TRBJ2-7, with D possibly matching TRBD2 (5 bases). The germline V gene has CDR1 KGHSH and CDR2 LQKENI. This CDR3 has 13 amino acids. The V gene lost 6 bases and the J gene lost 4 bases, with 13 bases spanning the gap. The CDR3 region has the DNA TGTGCCAGCTCGCCCAACGGGGTTTACGAGCAGTACTTC. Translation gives CASSPNGVYEQYF.

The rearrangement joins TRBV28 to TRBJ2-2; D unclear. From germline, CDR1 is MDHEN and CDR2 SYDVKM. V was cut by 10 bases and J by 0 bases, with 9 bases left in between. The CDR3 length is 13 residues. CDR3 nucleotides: TGTGCCACCCCTGCCCCGAACACCGGGGAGCTGTTTTTT. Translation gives CATPAPNTGELFF.